Listed below are T cell receptor beta chains from one sample, sequenced in a study of beta chain features in type 1 diabetes. This table comes from immunoSEQ multiplex PCR, and its TCRdb copy is limited to in-frame clones, with some not included. In the table there are about 230,000 clones, 16% of which are singletons. Sequencing was done on a sample of naive CD4+ T cells from blood. All receptors come from a man between 25 and 39 years old with type 1 diabetes. CDR3s include the opening cysteine and the closing phenylalanine or tryptophan. The D gene is left open where the match is weak. Size tells how often a clone was seen (once, few, many) or the class of an expanded clone, and some rows leave it out.

d_call clone_size j_call v_call cdr3_nt cdr3_aa
NA NA TRBJ2-3 TRBV15 TGTGCCACCAGCAGAGGGGCTAGCGATAGCACAGATACGCAGTATTTT CATSRGASDSTDTQYF
TRBD1 NA TRBJ2-7 TRBV27 TGTGCCTGTTCGAGTAGGACAGGGTTTCGCGAGCAGTACTTC CACSSRTGFREQYF
NA NA TRBJ1-2 TRBV28 TGTGCCAGCAGTAGACATGTCGATGGCTACACCTTC CASSRHVDGYTF
NA few TRBJ2-7 TRBV7-9 TGTGCCAGCAGCTTATCCTACGAGCAGTACTTC CASSLSYEQYF
NA few TRBJ1-3 TRBV30 TGTGCCTGGATTTCAGGGTCTGGAAACACCATATATTTT CAWISGSGNTIYF
NA NA TRBJ2-1 TRBV9 TGTGCCAGCAGCGCCCTACCCTTGGGGGGCTACAATGAGCAGTTCTTC CASSALPLGGYNEQFF
NA few TRBJ2-2 TRBV4-3 TGCGCCAGCAGCCAATCGCCGGACACCGGGGAGCTGTTTTTT CASSQSPDTGELFF
NA few TRBJ2-1 TRBV2 TGTGCCAGCGTTCGGGACGAGAGCTACAATGAGCAGTTCTTC CASVRDESYNEQFF
TRBD2 NA TRBJ2-7 TRBV5-1 TGCGCCAGCAGCTTGGACACTAGCGGTACCTACGAGCAGTACTTC CASSLDTSGTYEQYF
NA NA TRBJ2-5 TRBV15 TGTGCCACCAGCAGAGATTTGGAAGAGACCCAGTACTTC CATSRDLEETQYF
NA NA TRBJ2-4 TRBV7-9 TGTGCCAGCAGCCCGCCCCTCGGGTTAGCCAAAAACATTCAGTACTTC CASSPPLGLAKNIQYF
TRBD1 once TRBJ1-1 TRBV18 TGTGCCAGCTCATATACAGGGGTCACTGAAGCTTTCTTT CASSYTGVTEAFF
NA few TRBJ2-3 TRBV7-2 TGTGCCAGCAGCTTAGGCGGTTTAATGGGCATCGTTGATACGCAGTATTTT CASSLGGLMGIVDTQYF
NA NA TRBJ2-7 TRBV23-1 TGCGCCAGCAGTCACCAGCGGGGGACAGAGCCCTACGAGCAGTACTTC CASSHQRGTEPYEQYF
TRBD1 few TRBJ2-7 TRBV28 TGTGCCAGCAGTTTAACGACAGGGGCCTACGAGCAGTACTTC CASSLTTGAYEQYF
TRBD1 NA TRBJ2-6 TRBV7-3 TGTGTCAGCAGCACCTTATACCCCGGGACAGTAAACTCTGGGGCCAACGTCCTGACTTTC CVSSTLYPGTVNSGANVLTF
NA NA TRBJ2-7 TRBV29-1 TGCAGCGTGGGGCTAGGGGCCGCGAGCTCCTACGAGCAGTACTTC CSVGLGAASSYEQYF
NA few TRBJ2-7 TRBV9 TGTGCCAGCAGCTGGGAGGTAGGCGAGCAGTACTTC CASSWEVGEQYF
NA NA TRBJ2-4 TRBV7-2 TGTGCCAGCAGCCCCGGGGGAGATGGGAATAACATTCAGTACTTC CASSPGGDGNNIQYF
NA few TRBJ2-6 TRBV9 TGTGCCAGCAGCGTCCAAGGATCTGGGGCCAACGTCCTGACTTTC CASSVQGSGANVLTF
NA few TRBJ2-2 TRBV9 TGTGCCAGCAGCGTATCGTCCGGCACCGGGGAGCTGTTTTTT CASSVSSGTGELFF
NA NA TRBJ2-7 TRBV7-6 TGTGCCAGCAGCTTAGGCGAAACACAGTACGAGCAGTACTTC CASSLGETQYEQYF
NA few TRBJ1-2 TRBV29-1 TGCAGCGTTGAGGTCACGGCGGACTATGGCTACACCTTC CSVEVTADYGYTF
NA few TRBJ2-3 TRBV30 TGTGCCTGGAGTCCCCAGGGAGATACGCAGTATTTT CAWSPQGDTQYF
TRBD1 once TRBJ2-5 TRBV18 TGTGCCAGCTCACTGCAAACAGGGGGCGAGGAGACCCAGTACTTC CASSLQTGGEETQYF
TRBD2 few TRBJ2-7 TRBV5-1 TGCGCCAGCAGCCCCGGGACTAGCGGGCTAAAAGGCTACGAGCAGTACTTC CASSPGTSGLKGYEQYF
TRBD2 few TRBJ2-7 TRBV4-1 TGCGCCAGCAGCCAATCTCCTAGCGGGAGAGACGAGCAGTACTTC CASSQSPSGRDEQYF
NA few TRBJ2-2 TRBV29-1 TGCAGCGTTGGGCTACGCGGCACCGGGGAGCTGTTTTTT CSVGLRGTGELFF
NA NA TRBJ1-2 TRBV6-6 TGTGCCAGCAGCTACGACAGGAACTATGGCTACACCTTC CASSYDRNYGYTF
NA NA TRBJ1-2 TRBV7-2 TGTGCCAGCAGCTTGGGGATGGACTATGGCTACACCTTC CASSLGMDYGYTF
TRBD2 few TRBJ2-7 TRBV6-1 TGTGCCAGCAGTGCCGGGACTAGCGGGAGTGGTGAGCAGTACTTC CASSAGTSGSGEQYF
NA NA TRBJ2-1 TRBV10-1 TGCGCCAGCAGTGATCCGAACAGGGTCTATGAGCAGTTCTTC CASSDPNRVYEQFF
NA once TRBJ1-1 TRBV7-2 TGTGCCAGCAGCTTAGCTGGCGGGGGAGGCACTGAAGCTTTCTTT CASSLAGGGGTEAFF
NA NA TRBJ2-7 TRBV6-5 TGTGCCAGCAGTTACCCAGGAGGGATGGAGCAGTACTTC CASSYPGGMEQYF
NA NA TRBJ1-2 TRBV18 TGTGCCAGCTCACCACCGGCAGGGTACTATGGCTACACCTTC CASSPPAGYYGYTF
TRBD2 few TRBJ2-1 TRBV7-2 TGTGCCAGCAGCTTTAGCGGGAGTCAATACAATGAGCAGTTCTTC CASSFSGSQYNEQFF
NA few TRBJ2-7 TRBV30 TGTGCCTGGAGGAAACGAGGCGGCCTCTCCTACGAGCAGTACTTC CAWRKRGGLSYEQYF
NA NA TRBJ2-3 TRBV2 TGTGCCAGCAGTGAGCGAAGCAGGGTTGGCGATACGCAGTATTTT CASSERSRVGDTQYF
NA few TRBJ2-7 TRBV7-9 TGTGCCAGCAGCCCTGACGAGGGGCAGTACTTC CASSPDEGQYF
NA NA TRBJ2-1 TRBV27 TGTGCCAGCAGCGTAGAGGGAACAGTGAGGTACAATGAGCAGTTCTTC CASSVEGTVRYNEQFF
NA few TRBJ2-5 TRBV28 TGTGCCAGCAGATCGTTCGGGGCCGAAGAGACCCAGTACTTC CASRSFGAEETQYF
NA few TRBJ2-5 TRBV5-1 TGCGCCAGCAGCTCGCAAGAGACCCAGTACTTC CASSSQETQYF
TRBD2 NA TRBJ2-5 TRBV9 TGTGCCAGCAGCGCCCGACTAGCGGGAGACGAAGAGACCCAGTACTTC CASSARLAGDEETQYF
TRBD1 few TRBJ2-1 TRBV29-1 TGCAGCGTTGAGGGACAGGGGGCAGACAATGAGCAGTTCTTC CSVEGQGADNEQFF
NA NA TRBJ2-2 TRBV13 TGTGCCAGCAACCCCCGGGTTCAGAACACCGGGGAGCTGTTTTTT CASNPRVQNTGELFF
NA NA TRBJ2-1 TRBV29-1 TGCAGCGTTCCGCATTTAGGGGATGAGCAGTTCTTC CSVPHLGDEQFF
NA NA TRBJ2-1 TRBV15 TGTGCCACCAGCATCAACCTGGGGAAATGGGATGAGCAGTTCTTC CATSINLGKWDEQFF
TRBD1 NA TRBJ1-5 TRBV29-1 TGCAGCTCATCGGACAGGGGGAAGGATACGCAGCATTTT CSSSDRGKDTQHF
TRBD2 few TRBJ2-1 TRBV7-8 TGTGCCAGCAGCTTAGGGGGACTAGCATCGTACAATGAGCAGTTCTTC CASSLGGLASYNEQFF
NA few TRBJ2-1 TRBV18 TGTGCCAGCTCACCTGGAGGAGGCGATGAGCAGTTCTTC CASSPGGGDEQFF
TRBD2 NA TRBJ2-3 TRBV28 TGTGCCAGCAGGACAACTAGCGCAGATACGCAGTATTTT CASRTTSADTQYF
NA NA TRBJ2-6 TRBV25-1 TGTGCCAGCAGCTTCGGGGGTGGGGCCAACGTCCTGACTTTC CASSFGGGANVLTF
NA NA TRBJ1-5 TRBV30 TGTGCCTGGAGTCCAAGGACTGGAAGTCAGCCCCAGCATTTT CAWSPRTGSQPQHF
NA NA TRBJ2-4 TRBV28 TGTGCCAGCAGTTTGGGTGTTTGGGTTCAGTACTTC CASSLGVWVQYF
NA NA TRBJ2-1 TRBV10-3 TGTGCCATCAGCGCCGGGTCGAGCTCCTACAATGAGCAGTTCTTC CAISAGSSSYNEQFF
TRBD1 NA TRBJ1-1 TRBV30 TGTGCCTGGAGTTTCAGGGGGCTGGATGAAGCTTTCTTT CAWSFRGLDEAFF
NA NA TRBJ1-2 TRBV30 TGTGCCTGGAGTGTGTCCGGGGGAAGGAACTATGGCTACACCTTC CAWSVSGGRNYGYTF
NA few TRBJ2-5 TRBV21-1 TGTGCCAGCCCGGGGGGAGAGACCCAGTACTTC CASPGGETQYF
NA NA TRBJ1-4 TRBV10-3 TGTGCCATCTCCGAGGGGTCCAGGGCAAGAAGTGAAAAACTGTTTTTT CAISEGSRARSEKLFF
TRBD2 NA TRBJ2-1 TRBV4-2 TGTGCCAGCAGCCAAGAGTGGCTAGCGGGAGGGGGTGAGCAGTTCTTC CASSQEWLAGGGEQFF